The TCR beta chain under discussion was sequenced for a study of glioma-infiltrating T cells after dendritic cell vaccination. Study as a whole: Patients had newly diagnosed or recurrent glioblastoma and received dendritic cell vaccines. Study-level points and caveats: TCR clonality showed no direct relationship with survival.

The V and J ends lost 5 bases and 8 bases respectively, with 18 bases between them. Germline CDR1 is MNHEY and CDR2 is SVGAGI. The CDR3 contains 15 residues. Measured with immunoSEQ multiplex PCR; TCRdb has only the in-frame clones, and not every one. The sample lists some 38,000 clones, just under 85% seen once, with more than 7% in the top ten. As concerns this clone: The antigen remains unidentified.

This sample comprised blood, obtained before dendritic cell vaccination. The rearrangement uses TRBV6-5 and TRBJ1-4; D may be TRBD1 (6 bases). This receptor was obtained from a human donor with glioblastoma. The CDR3 protein is CASSPAGGQGEKLFF. CDR3 nucleotide sequence: TGTGCCAGCAGTCCGGCGGGGGGGCAAGGAGAAAAACTGTTTTTT.